The entry that follows covers one TCR beta chain sequence. This record belongs to a study of cytomegalovirus exposure and HLA in healthy donors. Using immunoSEQ multiplex PCR, the repertoire was profiled, and TCRdb retains in-frame clones only, with some absent. In the table there are about 160,000 clones, roughly 84% of which are singletons. This CDR3 is built from 13 residues. V gave up 3 bases and J gave up 4 bases, with 9 bases separating them. The germline gives CDR1 SGHTA, CDR2 FQGTGA. Specimen: PBMCs. This receptor was taken from a man aged 25-45 years in good health and CMV-seropositive. The V and J genes are TRBV7-3 and TRBJ1-2, with D possibly matching TRBD1 (5 bases). The CDR3 protein is CASSFPGAYGYTF. As DNA, the CDR3 is TGTGCCAGCAGCTTCCCTGGGGCCTATGGCTACACCTTC.